This TCR beta chain is from a study of blood T cell repertoires in COVID-19. About the research overall: Samples taken during acute and convalescent COVID-19 were collected in the United States, Italy and Spain. PBMCs, B-cell-depleted T cells, or T cells were the source of the cDNA or gDNA that made up the material.

V shed 4 bases, J shed 5 bases, and the junction held 10 bases outside the gene matches. CDR1 and CDR2 (germline): SGDLS, YYNGEE. The CDR3 totals 15 residues. The repertoire was sequenced with immunoSEQ multiplex PCR; TCRdb's copy has only in-frame clones and lacks some. The repertoire holds over 200,000 clones, with less than 90% as singletons. Across under 25 US areas, participants ranged in age from about 18 to 90 years. Two negative PCRs, clearance, or symptom resolution were required of recovered Cohort 3 donors. The sequence derives from a middle-aged woman who had recovered from COVID-19. This chain joins TRBV9 and TRBJ1-1, with 8 positions matching TRBD1. The source material was PBMCs or T cells enriched from blood (not recorded which). The CDR3 nucleotides are TGTGCCAGCAGCACCTCACAGGGGGGCAAGACTGAAGCTTTCTTT. As protein: CASSTSQGGKTEAFF.